Listed here are 9 T cell receptor beta chains from one sample, sequenced in a study of T cells after yellow fever vaccination. Via MiXCR, TCRdb re-called the 5' RACE reads, giving one row per CDR3 protein. Of around 500,000 distinct CDR3 sequences in the sample, roughly a fifth are singletons; the top ten hold about 15%. The source material was PBMCs, sampled about 21 days after the first yellow fever vaccination. The receptors were gathered from a man between 18 and 35 years old who received the YFV17D yellow fever vaccine.

This clonotype was recorded a few times. This chain uses TRBV6-1 with TRBJ1-2; 8 bases align to TRBD1. Germline V gene lookup returns CDR1 MNHNS and CDR2 SASEGT. Trimming cost V 5 bases and J 0 bases; bases outside gene matches: 2. The CDR3 has 14 amino acids. The CDR3 is CASSRTGTNYGYTF. The CDR3 DNA reads TGTGCCAGCAGTCGGACAGGGACTAACTATGGCTACACCTTC.

The V gene is TRBV28, the J gene TRBJ2-5; TRBD2 matches 8 bases. V trimming: 2 bases; J trimming: 4 bases; junction bases outside the gene matches: 12. CDR1 MDHEN and CDR2 SYDVKM come from the germline V gene. The CDR3 totals 17 residues. CDR3 loop: CASSLSGTRKSGETQYF. CDR3 nucleotide sequence: TGTGCCAGCAGTTTAAGCGGGACTAGAAAAAGCGGAGAGACCCAGTACTTC.

This clonotype was recorded a few times. The CDR3 region has the DNA TGCGCCAGCAGCCAGTCGGAGGGAAACACTGAAGCTTTCTTT. Protein: CASSQSEGNTEAFF. The V and J genes are TRBV4-1 and TRBJ1-1; D ambiguous. CDR1 and CDR2 from the germline V gene are MGHRA and YSYEKL. Deletions cut 3 bases from V and 2 bases from J, with 10 bases between. The CDR3 is made up of 14 amino acids.

This clonotype was observed many times. The chain is built from TRBV6-5 and TRBJ1-5; a possible D gene is TRBD1 (6 bases). The CDR3 is 14 residues long. The V end lost 0 bases, the J end lost 4 bases, and 7 bases lay between the germline ends. Germline loops: CDR1 MNHEY, CDR2 SVGAGI. The CDR3 sequence: CASSYSRGNQPQHF. The CDR3 DNA sequence: TGTGCCAGCAGTTACTCGAGGGGGAATCAGCCCCAGCATTTT.

This clonotype has just a few counts. J is TRBJ1-5 and V is TRBV9; no reliable D call. CDR1 and CDR2 from the germline V gene are SGDLS and YYNGEE. This CDR3 has 14 amino acids. The V gene lost 0 bases and the J gene lost 5 bases, with 9 bases spanning the gap. The CDR3 sequence is CASSVEGLYQPQHF. CDR3 nucleotide sequence: TGTGCCAGCAGCGTAGAAGGCTTATATCAGCCCCAGCATTTT. Together with reference TRBV9 and TRBJ1-5, the CDR3 gives the full variable domain: DSGVTQTPKHLITATGQRVTLRCSPRSGDLSVYWYQQSLDQGLQFLIQYYNGEERAKGNILERFSAQQFPDLHSELNLSSLELGDSALYFCASSVEGLYQPQHFGDGTRLSIL.

The chain couples TRBV9 to TRBJ2-2; D gene ambiguous. The CDR3 length is 13 residues. Germline values: CDR1 SGDLS, CDR2 YYNGEE. V dropped 5 bases and J dropped 5 bases, with 10 bases sitting between them. This chain's CDR3 is CASRRHGTGELFF. The CDR3 nucleotides are TGTGCCAGCAGGCGGCACGGGACCGGGGAGCTGTTTTTT.

The V call is TRBV12-3 or TRBV12-4, the J call TRBJ2-2; TRBD1 is a possible D gene (5 bases). V gave up 7 bases and J gave up 4 bases, with 16 bases separating them. The CDR3 spans 15 residues. DNA for the CDR3: TGTGCCAGCAACCCGGTAGGGGCTGGCACCGGGGAGCTGTTTTTT. It codes for CASNPVGAGTGELFF.

The rearrangement joins TRBV4-1 to TRBJ2-1; 11 bases agree with TRBD2. The V gene's germline CDR1 is MGHRA and CDR2 YSYEKL. V was pared by 1 base and J by 10 bases, with 9 bases of the junction left unmatched. CDR3 length equals 16 residues. The CDR3 sequence is CASSQAVLAGEQEQFF. The DNA for the CDR3 is TGCGCCAGCAGCCAAGCGGTACTAGCGGGGGAACAAGAGCAGTTCTTC.

V gene TRBV7-2 combines with J gene TRBJ2-5; 7 nucleotides align to TRBD1. CDR1 is SGHTA and CDR2 is FQGNSA in the germline V gene. The CDR3 totals 14 residues. J gave up 5 bases and V 4 bases, and 7 bases lay outside the gene matches. The CDR3 DNA sequence: TGTGCCAGCAGCTATATAGGGGGCAGGGAGACCCAGTACTTC. Translated: CASSYIGGRETQYF.